The rows below give T cell receptor beta chains drawn from one sample of a study of control samples from healthy donors and cancer patients. Profiling relied on immunoSEQ multiplex PCR, and the TCRdb table lists in-frame clones only, not all of them. This sample has about 120,000 clones, with 80% to 90% found just once. The sequenced sample was PBMCs. Source of these receptors: a woman between 50 and 59 years old with colorectal cancer. Each CDR3 is given with its conserved first and last residue. A D gene is named only where the DNA matches it firmly. Rows may omit the clone size; those that give it use once, few, many or a size class.

V,size,J,length,D,CDR3,DNA
TRBV29-1,NA,TRBJ2-3,17,TRBD2,CSVEELGLAGAGDTQYF,TGCAGCGTTGAGGAACTAGGACTAGCGGGAGCCGGAGATACGCAGTATTTT
TRBV11-2,once,TRBJ1-6,11,NA,CASSQDSPLHF,TGTGCCAGCAGCCAGGATTCACCCCTCCACTTT
TRBV19,NA,TRBJ2-1,15,NA,CASAPGNELGSEQFF,TGTGCCAGTGCACCGGGCAACGAACTTGGTAGCGAGCAGTTCTTC
TRBV6-2/TRBV6-3,NA,TRBJ1-1,14,NA,CASSYIRSIAEAFF,TGTGCCAGCAGTTACATAAGGTCGATAGCTGAAGCTTTCTTT
TRBV9,NA,TRBJ1-3,15,NA,CASSVTKSSGNTIYF,TGTGCCAGCAGCGTAACGAAGAGCTCTGGAAACACCATATATTTT
TRBV6-4,NA,TRBJ2-7,16,TRBD2,CASSALLGGTTYEQYF,TGTGCCAGCAGTGCCCTCCTCGGGGGGACTACCTACGAGCAGTACTTC
TRBV3-1/TRBV3-2,NA,TRBJ2-3,14,NA,CASSQEDITDTQYF,TGTGCCAGCAGCCAAGAAGACATCACAGATACGCAGTATTTT
TRBV3-1/TRBV3-2,NA,TRBJ2-3,16,TRBD2,CASSQPGGRSGDTQYF,TGTGCCAGCAGCCAACCAGGCGGGAGGTCTGGAGATACGCAGTATTTT
TRBV27,NA,TRBJ2-1,17,TRBD2,CASSRNPGLAGDNEQFF,TGTGCCAGCAGTAGAAACCCGGGACTAGCGGGGGACAATGAGCAGTTCTTC
TRBV5-1,NA,TRBJ1-1,18,NA,CASSLARGTNLQGTEAFF,TGCGCCAGCAGCTTGGCCAGAGGGACGAACCTTCAGGGCACTGAAGCTTTCTTT
TRBV14,once,TRBJ2-1,14,TRBD2,CASGRLAGGGEQFF,TGTGCCAGCGGTAGACTAGCGGGAGGGGGAGAGCAGTTCTTC
TRBV3-1/TRBV3-2,NA,TRBJ2-3,15,NA,CASSRGGWGTDTQYF,TGTGCCAGCAGCAGAGGGGGATGGGGCACAGATACGCAGTATTTT
TRBV18,NA,TRBJ1-5,16,TRBD1,CASSLSRTGGGQPQHF,TGTGCCAGCTCACTGAGTCGGACAGGGGGTGGTCAGCCCCAGCATTTT
TRBV6-5,NA,TRBJ2-7,15,TRBD1,CASRIRDSEFYEQYF,TGTGCCAGCAGGATCCGGGACAGCGAGTTCTACGAGCAGTACTTC
TRBV20-1,NA,TRBJ1-4,14,TRBD1,CSASKGAPNEKLFF,TGCAGTGCTAGTAAGGGGGCCCCTAATGAAAAACTGTTTTTT
TRBV5-8,NA,TRBJ1-2,15,NA,CASSLGTAWINGYTF,TGTGCCAGCAGCTTGGGTACAGCTTGGATCAATGGCTACACCTTC
TRBV30,NA,TRBJ2-1,16,NA,CAWSRGTRLKGGTQFF,TGTGCCTGGAGTAGGGGAACTCGTCTTAAGGGGGGTACCCAGTTCTTC
TRBV19,NA,TRBJ1-4,14,NA,CASSPLQDNEKLFF,TGTGCCAGTAGTCCCTTACAGGATAATGAAAAACTGTTTTTT
TRBV6-1,NA,TRBJ1-6,16,NA,CASSEGVSHHNSPLHF,TGTGCCAGCAGTGAGGGTGTTAGCCACCATAATTCACCCCTCCACTTT
TRBV9,NA,TRBJ2-1,16,TRBD2,CASSETGTSGSYEQFF,TGTGCCAGCAGCGAGACCGGGACTAGCGGGAGTTATGAGCAGTTCTTC
TRBV30,NA,TRBJ2-7,12,NA,CAWSVVSYEQYF,TGTGCCTGGAGTGTGGTCTCCTACGAGCAGTACTTC
TRBV2,NA,TRBJ2-7,13,TRBD1,CASSEETGGEQYF,TGTGCCAGCAGTGAAGAGACAGGGGGAGAGCAGTACTTC
TRBV6-4,NA,TRBJ1-2,13,TRBD1,CASSETIRDSRYF,TGTGCCAGCAGTGAGACAATCCGGGACAGCCGGTATTTC
TRBV13,NA,TRBJ2-1,16,TRBD2,CASSNSGRALYNEQFF,TGTGCCAGCAGCAATAGCGGGAGGGCCCTTTACAATGAGCAGTTCTTC
TRBV5-1,NA,TRBJ2-3,14,NA,CASSWQGATDTQYF,TGCGCCAGCAGCTGGCAAGGGGCCACAGATACGCAGTATTTT
TRBV29-1,NA,TRBJ1-1,13,NA,CSVETPTVRKAFF,TGCAGCGTTGAAACGCCGACCGTTCGTAAAGCTTTCTTT
TRBV7-9,NA,TRBJ1-2,13,NA,CASILDRGYGYTF,TGTGCCAGCATCCTGGACAGAGGATACGGCTACACCTTC
TRBV9,NA,TRBJ1-6,14,NA,CASSVDNRYSPLHF,TGTGCCAGCAGCGTAGACAACAGGTATTCACCCCTCCACTTT
TRBV28,NA,TRBJ1-1,13,NA,CASSGARNTEAFF,TGTGCCAGCAGCGGGGCGCGGAACACTGAAGCTTTCTTT
TRBV15,NA,TRBJ2-7,15,TRBD1,CATSRGGTGAYEQYF,TGTGCCACCAGCAGAGGAGGGACAGGAGCCTACGAGCAGTACTTC
TRBV5-1,NA,TRBJ2-5,16,NA,CASSSLTAGAQETQYF,TGCGCCAGCAGCTCGCTGACAGCCGGTGCCCAAGAGACCCAGTACTTC
TRBV19,NA,TRBJ2-3,15,TRBD1,CASSPSTGITDTQYF,TGTGCCAGTAGTCCATCGACAGGGATCACAGATACGCAGTATTTT
TRBV6-4,NA,TRBJ2-1,15,TRBD2,CASSDGAGGLDEQFF,TGTGCCAGCAGTGACGGTGCGGGGGGGTTGGATGAGCAGTTCTTC
TRBV18,NA,TRBJ2-3,15,NA,CASSPGLGNTDTQYF,TGTGCCAGCTCACCCGGATTAGGTAACACAGATACGCAGTATTTT
TRBV7-6,NA,TRBJ2-2,12,NA,CASSRGPGELFF,TGTGCCAGCAGCCGTGGGCCCGGGGAGCTGTTTTTT
TRBV14,NA,TRBJ2-5,16,NA,CASSPLTGVFQETQYF,TGTGCCAGCAGCCCTCTGACGGGGGTCTTCCAAGAGACCCAGTACTTC
TRBV19,NA,TRBJ2-1,15,TRBD2,CASTREAGGPNEQFF,TGTGCCAGTACCCGGGAGGCGGGAGGGCCCAATGAGCAGTTCTTC
TRBV27,NA,TRBJ2-2,14,NA,CASSFSGNTGELFF,TGTGCCAGCAGTTTTTCTGGGAACACCGGGGAGCTGTTTTTT
TRBV7-2,NA,TRBJ2-5,11,NA,CASSTGLYQYF,TGTGCCAGCAGCACCGGACTGTACCAGTACTTC
TRBV2,NA,TRBJ1-1,13,NA,CATTDAENTEAFF,TGTGCCACCACGGACGCAGAGAACACTGAAGCTTTCTTT
TRBV10-3,NA,TRBJ2-2,17,TRBD2,CAITPRLAGADTGELFF,TGTGCCATCACCCCTAGGTTAGCGGGAGCGGATACCGGGGAGCTGTTTTTT
TRBV30,NA,TRBJ1-1,14,TRBD1,CAWRGDRVGSEAFF,TGTGCCTGGAGGGGAGACAGGGTCGGTAGTGAAGCTTTCTTT
TRBV6-1,NA,TRBJ2-6,18,NA,CASSDPRVTLSGANVLTF,TGTGCCAGCAGTGACCCAAGGGTCACCCTCTCTGGGGCCAACGTCCTGACTTTC
TRBV4-2,NA,TRBJ2-7,14,NA,CASSQDAGSYEQYF,TGTGCCAGCAGCCAAGACGCTGGATCCTACGAGCAGTACTTC
TRBV19,NA,TRBJ1-1,12,NA,CASMGGFTEAFF,TGTGCCAGTATGGGGGGGTTTACTGAAGCTTTCTTT
TRBV19,NA,TRBJ2-1,16,TRBD2,CASSSETSGGKGEQFF,TGTGCCAGTAGTTCCGAGACTAGCGGGGGAAAGGGAGAGCAGTTCTTC
TRBV6-5,NA,TRBJ1-5,12,NA,CASNGPGQPQHF,TGTGCCAGCAACGGGCCGGGACAGCCCCAGCATTTT
TRBV6-5,NA,TRBJ2-3,13,NA,CATGTTVTDTQYF,TGTGCCACCGGAACTACTGTCACAGATACGCAGTATTTT
TRBV10-3,NA,TRBJ2-3,16,TRBD2,CATGDGLAGRLDTQYF,TGTGCCACCGGGGACGGACTAGCGGGAAGGCTGGATACGCAGTATTTT
TRBV28,once,TRBJ1-2,16,NA,CASSLVGILGDYGYTF,TGTGCCAGCAGTCTGGTGGGGATTTTGGGGGACTATGGCTACACCTTC
TRBV2,NA,TRBJ2-5,11,NA,CASKPQETQYF,TGTGCCAGCAAACCACAAGAGACCCAGTACTTC
TRBV2,NA,TRBJ2-2,14,NA,CASTAQRRTGELFF,TGTGCCAGCACGGCCCAGCGGAGGACCGGGGAGCTGTTTTTT
TRBV10-3,NA,TRBJ2-5,16,TRBD2,CAISQGTSGVRETQYF,TGTGCCATCAGCCAAGGGACTAGCGGAGTCCGAGAGACCCAGTACTTC